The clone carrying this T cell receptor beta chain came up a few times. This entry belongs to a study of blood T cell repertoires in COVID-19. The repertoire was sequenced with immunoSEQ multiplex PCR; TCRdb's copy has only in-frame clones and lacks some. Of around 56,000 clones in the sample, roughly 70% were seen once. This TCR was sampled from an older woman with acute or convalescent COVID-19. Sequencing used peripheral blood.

CDR3: CASSPRRARGSYGYTF. The CDR3 DNA is TGTGCCAGCAGCCCGCGACGAGCCCGAGGGAGCTATGGCTACACCTTC. The chain joins TRBV21-1 to TRBJ1-2. TRBV21-1 is tagged as a pseudogene. CDR3 size: 16 residues.